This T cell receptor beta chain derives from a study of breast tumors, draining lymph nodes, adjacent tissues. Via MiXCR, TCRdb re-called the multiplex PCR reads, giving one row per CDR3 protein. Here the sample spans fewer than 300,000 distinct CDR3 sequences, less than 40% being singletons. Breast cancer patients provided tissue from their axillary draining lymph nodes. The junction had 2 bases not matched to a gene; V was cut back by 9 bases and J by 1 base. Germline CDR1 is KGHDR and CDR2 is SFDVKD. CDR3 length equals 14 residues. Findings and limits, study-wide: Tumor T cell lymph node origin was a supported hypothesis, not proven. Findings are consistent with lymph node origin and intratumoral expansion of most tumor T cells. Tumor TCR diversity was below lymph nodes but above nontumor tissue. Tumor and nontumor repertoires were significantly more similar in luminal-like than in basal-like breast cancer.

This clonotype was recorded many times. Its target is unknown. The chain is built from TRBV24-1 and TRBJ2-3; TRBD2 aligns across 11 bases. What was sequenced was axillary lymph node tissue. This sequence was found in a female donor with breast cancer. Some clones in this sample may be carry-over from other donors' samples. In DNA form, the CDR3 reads TGTGCCACCGGGGGACTAGCGGGCACAGATACGCAGTATTTT. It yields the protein CATGGLAGTDTQYF.